This TCR beta chain was recovered during a study of CD8+CD57+ T cells in acquired aplastic anemia. As for the study in general: Mean yield of DNA from sorted CD4+ and CD8+ cells was 2.5 to 4 ug.

Germline V gene sequence: CDR1 SGHTA, CDR2 FQGNSA. Trimming cost V 4 bases and J 7 bases; bases outside gene matches: 4. The CDR3 sequence is 13 residues long. Template material for TCR beta VDJ and CDR3 profiling consisted of genomic DNA. Each CDR3 protein gets one entry after TCRdb re-called the reads with MiXCR. The sample includes approximately 270,000 distinct CDR3 sequences, 55% to 65% of them seen just once. This receptor was obtained from a human donor with severe aplastic anemia or a healthy control (not recorded which). The sample comprised sorted CD4+, CD8+, or CD8+CD57+ T cells (not recorded which) from PBMCs. The chain employs TRBV7-2 and TRBJ1-1; the match to TRBD1 covers 9 bases. CDR3 nucleotides: TGTGCCAGCAGCTGGGACAGGGCCGTTGAAGCTTTCTTT. It codes for CASSWDRAVEAFF.